This TCR beta chain originates from a study of vaccination and CD4 T cells after COVID-19. Indicated treatment: approximately 10-day PBMC culture with coronavirus spike peptide pools or control peptides (ViraFEST assay). Study outcomes and limitations: From a median of about 20 to 40, SARS-CoV-2-reactive clonotypes increased, though not significantly. A median of roughly 87% of reactive clones, in convalescent patients, became evident only post-vaccination.

CDR3 length equals 17 residues. V was clipped by 4 bases and J by 5 bases; unmatched bases: 13. CDR1 is KGHDR and CDR2 is SFDVKD in the germline V gene. A note on this clonotype: Its antigen is unknown.

Sequencing of DNA taken from cultured CD4+ T cells relied on the Oncomine TCR Beta short-read assay. One entry per CDR3 protein results from TCRdb running MiXCR on the PCR reads. The sample records about 8,500 distinct CDR3 sequences, around three fifths being singletons. What was sequenced was CD4+ T cells from blood, cultured in vitro. This clonotype was sampled from a human donor who had recovered from COVID-19. This chain connects TRBV24-1 to TRBJ2-5; the match to TRBD2 covers 9 bases. This CDR3 is CATSEAPHSGSRETQYF. DNA of the CDR3: TGTGCCACCAGTGAGGCCCCTCATAGCGGGAGTAGGGAGACCCAGTACTTC.